Listed below are T cell receptor beta chains from one sample, sequenced in a study of blood T cell repertoires in COVID-19. TCRdb's copy holds only in-frame clones and misses some; the assay was immunoSEQ multiplex PCR. The data show 200,000 to 300,000 clones, roughly 86% seen once. Sequencing used PBMCs or T cells enriched from blood (not recorded which). The receptor set was obtained from a woman aged 30 to 39 with acute COVID-19. Both conserved end residues are part of each CDR3. The D gene is left open where the match is weak. Where a row states a size, it is once, few, many or the class of an expanded clone; other rows omit it.

d_gene: TRBD1; v_gene: TRBV18; abundance: -; j_gene: TRBJ2-7; CDR3aa: CASSPGDRVSEQYF; CDR3nt: TGTGCCAGCTCACCCGGGGACAGGGTCTCCGAGCAGTACTTC
d_gene: -; v_gene: TRBV19; abundance: -; j_gene: TRBJ1-1; CDR3aa: CASSFQGNTEAFF; CDR3nt: TGTGCCAGTAGTTTCCAGGGAAACACTGAAGCTTTCTTT
d_gene: TRBD1; v_gene: TRBV7-2; abundance: -; j_gene: TRBJ2-7; CDR3aa: CASSLRQGADYEQYF; CDR3nt: TGTGCCAGCAGCTTAAGACAGGGGGCCGACTACGAGCAGTACTTC
d_gene: TRBD1; v_gene: TRBV5-4; abundance: -; j_gene: TRBJ2-5; CDR3aa: CASSYSSGTERETQYF; CDR3nt: TGTGCCAGCAGCTACTCCTCCGGGACAGAGAGGGAGACCCAGTACTTC
d_gene: -; v_gene: TRBV30; abundance: -; j_gene: TRBJ1-4; CDR3aa: CAWSAINEKLFF; CDR3nt: TGTGCCTGGAGTGCCATCAATGAAAAACTGTTTTTT
d_gene: -; v_gene: TRBV24-1; abundance: -; j_gene: TRBJ2-3; CDR3aa: CATSAVSAWGTDTQYF; CDR3nt: TGTGCCACCAGTGCCGTAAGCGCCTGGGGCACAGATACGCAGTATTTT
d_gene: -; v_gene: TRBV5-1; abundance: -; j_gene: TRBJ2-1; CDR3aa: CASSLDFSSYNEQFF; CDR3nt: TGCGCCAGCAGCTTGGATTTTAGCTCCTACAATGAGCAGTTCTTC
d_gene: TRBD1; v_gene: TRBV7-9; abundance: -; j_gene: TRBJ1-2; CDR3aa: CAGDDREHYGYTF; CDR3nt: TGTGCCGGGGACGACAGGGAGCACTATGGCTACACCTTC
d_gene: TRBD2; v_gene: TRBV5-6; abundance: once; j_gene: TRBJ2-1; CDR3aa: CASSSTSGGADEQFF; CDR3nt: TGTGCCAGCAGCTCCACTAGCGGGGGGGCTGATGAGCAGTTCTTC
d_gene: TRBD1; v_gene: TRBV10-3; abundance: -; j_gene: TRBJ2-5; CDR3aa: CAISGQGREETQYF; CDR3nt: TGTGCCATCAGCGGACAGGGGAGGGAAGAGACCCAGTACTTC
d_gene: TRBD1; v_gene: TRBV19; abundance: -; j_gene: TRBJ1-4; CDR3aa: CASSVPGQENEKLFF; CDR3nt: TGTGCCAGTAGTGTACCGGGACAGGAGAATGAAAAACTGTTTTTT
d_gene: TRBD1; v_gene: TRBV5-1; abundance: once; j_gene: TRBJ2-2; CDR3aa: CASSLVGTGGDTGELFF; CDR3nt: TGCGCCAGCAGCTTGGTTGGGACAGGGGGTGACACCGGGGAGCTGTTTTTT
d_gene: -; v_gene: TRBV6-5; abundance: few; j_gene: TRBJ1-2; CDR3aa: CASSYLGVFNGYTF; CDR3nt: TGTGCCAGCAGTTACTTAGGGGTCTTTAATGGCTACACCTTC
d_gene: -; v_gene: TRBV27; abundance: -; j_gene: TRBJ2-2; CDR3aa: CASRAWGELFF; CDR3nt: TGTGCCAGCAGAGCGTGGGGGGAGCTGTTTTTT
d_gene: TRBD2; v_gene: TRBV20-1; abundance: -; j_gene: TRBJ2-3; CDR3aa: CSASLAGGLEDTQYF; CDR3nt: TGCAGTGCTAGTTTAGCGGGGGGGCTGGAAGATACGCAGTATTTT
d_gene: -; v_gene: TRBV2; abundance: -; j_gene: TRBJ1-2; CDR3aa: CASSVRVPTF; CDR3nt: TGTGCCAGCAGTGTCCGGGTCCCCACCTTC
d_gene: -; v_gene: TRBV6-6; abundance: few; j_gene: TRBJ1-1; CDR3aa: CASSYSDLGNTEAFF; CDR3nt: TGTGCCAGCAGTTACTCGGATCTGGGCAACACTGAAGCTTTCTTT
d_gene: TRBD1; v_gene: TRBV4-1; abundance: -; j_gene: TRBJ2-5; CDR3aa: CASSQSSGQGKETQYF; CDR3nt: TGCGCCAGCAGCCAATCCTCAGGACAGGGTAAAGAGACCCAGTACTTC
d_gene: TRBD2; v_gene: TRBV6-5; abundance: -; j_gene: TRBJ2-1; CDR3aa: CASSYMGLARDNEQFF; CDR3nt: TGTGCCAGCAGTTACATGGGACTAGCGAGGGACAATGAGCAGTTCTTC
d_gene: -; v_gene: TRBV5-4; abundance: few; j_gene: TRBJ1-2; CDR3aa: CASSLWGAANYGYTF; CDR3nt: TGTGCCAGCAGCTTATGGGGAGCAGCTAACTATGGCTACACCTTC
d_gene: TRBD1; v_gene: TRBV27; abundance: -; j_gene: TRBJ2-3; CDR3aa: CASSPQTGERQYF; CDR3nt: TGTGCCAGCAGTCCCCAGACAGGGGAGAGGCAGTATTTT
d_gene: TRBD1; v_gene: TRBV4-3; abundance: -; j_gene: TRBJ1-4; CDR3aa: CASSHNRGEKLFF; CDR3nt: TGCGCCAGCAGCCACAACAGGGGTGAAAAACTGTTTTTT
d_gene: -; v_gene: TRBV5-1; abundance: -; j_gene: TRBJ1-3; CDR3aa: CASSLESGNTIYF; CDR3nt: TGCGCCAGCAGCTTGGAATCGGGAAACACCATATATTTT
d_gene: -; v_gene: TRBV3-1/TRBV3-2; abundance: -; j_gene: TRBJ1-4; CDR3aa: CASSPIRGTGNEKLFF; CDR3nt: TGTGCCAGCAGCCCCATACGGGGAACTGGTAATGAAAAACTGTTTTTT
d_gene: TRBD1; v_gene: TRBV6-5; abundance: -; j_gene: TRBJ1-2; CDR3aa: CASRSTGDYGYTF; CDR3nt: TGTGCCAGCAGATCTACAGGGGACTATGGCTACACCTTC
d_gene: TRBD1; v_gene: TRBV6-5; abundance: -; j_gene: TRBJ1-4; CDR3aa: CASSTGRGLGEKLFF; CDR3nt: TGTGCCAGCAGTACCGGGAGGGGGCTGGGGGAAAAACTGTTTTTT
d_gene: -; v_gene: TRBV2; abundance: -; j_gene: TRBJ2-6; CDR3aa: CASSEGSSGANVLTF; CDR3nt: TGTGCCAGCAGTGAAGGCAGCTCTGGGGCCAACGTCCTGACTTTC
d_gene: TRBD2; v_gene: TRBV3-1/TRBV3-2; abundance: -; j_gene: TRBJ2-2; CDR3aa: CASSQGLAGGADTGELFF; CDR3nt: TGTGCCAGCAGTCAGGGACTAGCGGGGGGAGCTGACACCGGGGAGCTGTTTTTT
d_gene: TRBD1; v_gene: TRBV5-1; abundance: -; j_gene: TRBJ1-6; CDR3aa: CASSQGQINSPLHF; CDR3nt: TGCGCCAGCAGCCAGGGACAGATAAATTCACCCCTCCACTTT
d_gene: -; v_gene: TRBV9; abundance: -; j_gene: TRBJ1-2; CDR3aa: CASSVGGGPDYGYTF; CDR3nt: TGTGCCAGCAGCGTAGGCGGGGGCCCGGACTATGGCTACACCTTC
d_gene: TRBD1; v_gene: TRBV7-9; abundance: -; j_gene: TRBJ1-5; CDR3aa: CASSLEGQGLGPQHF; CDR3nt: TGTGCCAGCAGCTTAGAGGGACAGGGGTTAGGGCCCCAGCATTTT
d_gene: TRBD1; v_gene: TRBV13; abundance: -; j_gene: TRBJ1-4; CDR3aa: CASSRQGTEKLFF; CDR3nt: TGTGCCAGCAGCCGACAGGGGACTGAAAAACTGTTTTTT
d_gene: TRBD1; v_gene: TRBV7-2; abundance: -; j_gene: TRBJ1-1; CDR3aa: CASSLAADNQGAEAFF; CDR3nt: TGTGCCAGCAGCTTAGCTGCAGACAATCAGGGGGCTGAAGCTTTCTTT
d_gene: -; v_gene: TRBV3-1/TRBV3-2; abundance: -; j_gene: TRBJ1-2; CDR3aa: CASQAGSLNYGYTF; CDR3nt: TGTGCCAGCCAGGCTGGGAGCCTTAACTATGGCTACACCTTC
d_gene: -; v_gene: TRBV3-1/TRBV3-2; abundance: -; j_gene: TRBJ1-1; CDR3aa: CASSQRPGVAEAFF; CDR3nt: TGTGCCAGCAGCCAACGGCCCGGGGTAGCTGAAGCTTTCTTT
d_gene: TRBD1; v_gene: TRBV6-2/TRBV6-3; abundance: -; j_gene: TRBJ1-1; CDR3aa: CASSQTGGIGNTEAFF; CDR3nt: TGTGCCAGCAGTCAAACAGGGGGGATCGGGAACACTGAAGCTTTCTTT
d_gene: TRBD1; v_gene: TRBV18; abundance: -; j_gene: TRBJ2-1; CDR3aa: CASSPDSGGGHNEQFF; CDR3nt: TGTGCCAGCTCACCTGATTCAGGGGGCGGCCACAATGAGCAGTTCTTC
d_gene: TRBD2; v_gene: TRBV14; abundance: -; j_gene: TRBJ2-7; CDR3aa: CASSHLLAGLYEQYF; CDR3nt: TGTGCCAGCAGCCACCTACTAGCGGGCCTTTACGAGCAGTACTTC
d_gene: -; v_gene: TRBV4-3; abundance: -; j_gene: TRBJ1-1; CDR3aa: CASSLSRLMNTEAFF; CDR3nt: TGCGCCAGCAGCCTCTCAAGACTGATGAACACTGAAGCTTTCTTT
d_gene: -; v_gene: TRBV25-1; abundance: -; j_gene: TRBJ2-2; CDR3aa: CATQQGTNTGELFF; CDR3nt: TGTGCCACTCAACAGGGGACTAACACCGGGGAGCTGTTTTTT
d_gene: -; v_gene: TRBV7-9; abundance: -; j_gene: TRBJ1-5; CDR3aa: CASSTDYQPQHF; CDR3nt: TGTGCCAGCAGCACAGATTATCAGCCCCAGCATTTT
d_gene: -; v_gene: TRBV30; abundance: -; j_gene: TRBJ1-5; CDR3aa: CAWSRQNGGPQHF; CDR3nt: TGTGCCTGGAGTCGGCAGAACGGAGGGCCCCAGCATTTT
d_gene: -; v_gene: TRBV6-6; abundance: few; j_gene: TRBJ1-1; CDR3aa: CASSYGSTGNTEAFF; CDR3nt: TGTGCCAGCAGTTACGGGAGCACGGGTAACACTGAAGCTTTCTTT
d_gene: -; v_gene: TRBV13; abundance: -; j_gene: TRBJ2-4; CDR3aa: CASSPTETLAKNIQYF; CDR3nt: TGTGCCAGCAGCCCCACAGAAACCCTAGCCAAAAACATTCAGTACTTC
d_gene: -; v_gene: TRBV5-1; abundance: -; j_gene: TRBJ2-2; CDR3aa: CASSLAVSGELFF; CDR3nt: TGCGCCAGCAGCTTGGCGGTTTCCGGGGAGCTGTTTTTT
d_gene: -; v_gene: TRBV11-2; abundance: -; j_gene: TRBJ2-3; CDR3aa: CASSAGGRVKDTQYF; CDR3nt: TGTGCCAGCAGCGCCGGGGGGCGAGTTAAAGATACGCAGTATTTT
d_gene: TRBD1; v_gene: TRBV11-2; abundance: once; j_gene: TRBJ1-5; CDR3aa: CASSLGGTASQPQHF; CDR3nt: TGTGCCAGCAGCTTAGGGGGGACAGCTAGTCAGCCCCAGCATTTT
d_gene: TRBD2; v_gene: TRBV20-1; abundance: -; j_gene: TRBJ2-1; CDR3aa: CSASRLAGGLRAYNEQFF; CDR3nt: TGCAGTGCTAGTAGGCTAGCGGGGGGGTTAAGGGCCTACAATGAGCAGTTCTTC
d_gene: TRBD2; v_gene: TRBV3-1/TRBV3-2; abundance: many; j_gene: TRBJ2-1; CDR3aa: CASSPPSSGGAKEQFF; CDR3nt: TGTGCCAGCAGCCCCCCATCTAGCGGGGGGGCCAAAGAGCAGTTCTTC
d_gene: -; v_gene: TRBV7-2; abundance: -; j_gene: TRBJ1-2; CDR3aa: CASSLEGPGNSYGYTF; CDR3nt: TGTGCCAGCAGCTTAGAGGGCCCCGGGAACAGTTATGGCTACACCTTC
d_gene: TRBD1; v_gene: TRBV4-3; abundance: -; j_gene: TRBJ2-1; CDR3aa: CASSPDRGLYNEQFF; CDR3nt: TGCGCCAGCAGCCCCGACAGGGGCCTTTACAATGAGCAGTTCTTC
d_gene: TRBD2; v_gene: TRBV5-1; abundance: -; j_gene: TRBJ2-5; CDR3aa: CASSSLAGEETQYF; CDR3nt: TGCGCCAGCAGCTCACTAGCGGGGGAAGAGACCCAGTACTTC
d_gene: -; v_gene: TRBV6-5; abundance: -; j_gene: TRBJ2-7; CDR3aa: CASSAGQRGYEQYF; CDR3nt: TGTGCCAGCAGCGCGGGCCAAAGAGGCTACGAGCAGTACTTC
d_gene: -; v_gene: TRBV13; abundance: once; j_gene: TRBJ2-3; CDR3aa: CASSFRGTDTQYF; CDR3nt: TGTGCCAGCAGCTTCAGGGGCACAGATACGCAGTATTTT